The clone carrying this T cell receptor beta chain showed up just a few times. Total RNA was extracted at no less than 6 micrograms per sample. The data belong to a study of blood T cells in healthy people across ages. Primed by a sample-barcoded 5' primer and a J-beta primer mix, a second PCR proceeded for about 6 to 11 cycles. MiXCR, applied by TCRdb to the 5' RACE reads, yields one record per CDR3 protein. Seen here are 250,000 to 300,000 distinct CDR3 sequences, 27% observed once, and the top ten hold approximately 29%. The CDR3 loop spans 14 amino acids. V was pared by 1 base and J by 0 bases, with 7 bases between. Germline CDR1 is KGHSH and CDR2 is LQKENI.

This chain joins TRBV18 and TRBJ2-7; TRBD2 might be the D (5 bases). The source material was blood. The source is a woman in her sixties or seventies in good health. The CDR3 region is CASSPQTNSYEQYF. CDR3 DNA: TGTGCCAGCTCACCACAGACTAACTCCTACGAGCAGTACTTC.